The entry below describes one TCR beta chain. Its cognate antigen is unknown. Donors came from a validation cohort of over a hundred subjects, distinct from the first 666-subject cohort. The method was immunoSEQ multiplex PCR; TCRdb's version includes in-frame clones alone and lacks a portion of them. The sample contains under 300,000 clones, more than 75% of which appear only once. These data are taken from a study of cytomegalovirus exposure and HLA in healthy donors. Whole-study results and caveats: Specificity for CMV antigens was confirmed in vitro for a few of the CMV-associated chains. Some TCR beta chains (roughly 150 of them) were listed as cytomegalovirus-associated.

V was pared by 5 bases and J by 5 bases, with 11 bases between. The germline gives CDR1 LNHDA, CDR2 SQIVND (reference sequence). The CDR3 extends over 13 amino acids. The chain joins TRBV19 to TRBJ2-3; D may be TRBD2 (6 bases). The source material was PBMCs. The receptor comes from a woman aged 25 to 45 in good health and CMV-seropositive. The CDR3 protein is CASSPVGGDTQYF. CDR3 bases: TGTGCCAGTAGTCCAGTCGGGGGAGATACGCAGTATTTT. Full variable domain (rest looked up from reference TRBV19 and TRBJ2-3): DGGITQSPKYLFRKEGQNVTLSCEQNLNHDAMYWYRQDPGQGLRLIYYSQIVNDFQKGDIAEGYSVSREKKESFPLTVTSAQKNPTAFYLCASSPVGGDTQYFGPGTRLTVL.